The clone carrying this T cell receptor beta chain is medium-sized in the sample. Other DNA sequences from this sample encode an identical CDR3 as well. This sample is drawn from a study of PD-1 blockade in mismatch repair-deficient tumors. The method was immunoSEQ multiplex PCR; TCRdb's version includes in-frame clones alone and lacks a portion of them. The sample records roughly 15,000 clones, 84% being singletons. There are 14 residues in the CDR3. CDR1 is SGHVS, CDR2 FNYEAQ, per germline. V lost 1 base and J lost 11, with 14 bases in between. This clonotype originated in an adult with mismatch repair-deficient cancer. The gene calls are TRBV7-6 and TRBJ1-4; possibly TRBD1 for D (5 bases). Sequenced material: PBMCs, taken before pembrolizumab treatment. Here the CDR3 DNA reads TGTGCCAGCAGCTTAGAATCGGCAGGGAGGAAACTGTTTTTT. Its translation: CASSLESAGRKLFF.